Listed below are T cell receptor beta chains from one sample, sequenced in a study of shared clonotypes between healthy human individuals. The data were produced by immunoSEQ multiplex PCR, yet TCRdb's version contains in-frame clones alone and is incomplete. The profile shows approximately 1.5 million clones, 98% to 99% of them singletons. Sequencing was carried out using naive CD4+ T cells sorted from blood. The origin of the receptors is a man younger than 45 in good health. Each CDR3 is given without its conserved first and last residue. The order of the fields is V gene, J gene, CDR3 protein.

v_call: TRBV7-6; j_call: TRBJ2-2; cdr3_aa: ASSLGQITGELF
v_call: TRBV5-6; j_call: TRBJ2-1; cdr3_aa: ASSLDQGNWGNYNEQF
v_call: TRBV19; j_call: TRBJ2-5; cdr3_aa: ASSSTGGGETQY
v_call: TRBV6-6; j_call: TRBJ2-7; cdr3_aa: ASRRDRVLYEQY
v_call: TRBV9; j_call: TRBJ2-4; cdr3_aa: ASSVEPGSSIQY
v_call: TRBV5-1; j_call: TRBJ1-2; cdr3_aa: ASCLSMGAGGYT
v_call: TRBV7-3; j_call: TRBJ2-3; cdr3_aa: ASSAGGGSTDTQY
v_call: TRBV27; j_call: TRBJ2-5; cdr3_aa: ASSRRTAKTQY
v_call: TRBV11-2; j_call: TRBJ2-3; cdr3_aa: ASSPGTRRFTQY
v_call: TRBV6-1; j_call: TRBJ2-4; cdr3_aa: ASSAGTSKNIQY
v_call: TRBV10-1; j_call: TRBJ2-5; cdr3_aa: ASNPSTSSETQY
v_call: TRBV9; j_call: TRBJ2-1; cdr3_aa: ASSALTSGGYNEQF
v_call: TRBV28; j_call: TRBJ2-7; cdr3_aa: ASSLAGSGHVLYEQY
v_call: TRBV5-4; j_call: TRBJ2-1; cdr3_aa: ASSLDSGTGSYNEQF
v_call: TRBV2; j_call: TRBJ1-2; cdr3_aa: ASQDHNYGYT
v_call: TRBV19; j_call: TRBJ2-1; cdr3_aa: ASSPGLAGGYNEQF
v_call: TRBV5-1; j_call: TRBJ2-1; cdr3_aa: ASSYLGISNEQF
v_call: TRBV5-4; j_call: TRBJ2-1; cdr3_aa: ASSFGGEATSSYNEQF
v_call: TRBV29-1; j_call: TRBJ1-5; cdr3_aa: SVAGGSNQPQH
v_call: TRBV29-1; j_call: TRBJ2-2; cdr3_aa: SVEDIREARRELF
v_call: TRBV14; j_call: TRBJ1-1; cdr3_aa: ASSQDVGTEAF
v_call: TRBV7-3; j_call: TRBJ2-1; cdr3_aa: ASSLTSVSSYNEQF
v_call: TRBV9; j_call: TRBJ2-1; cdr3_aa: ASSVGGAGGLNEQF
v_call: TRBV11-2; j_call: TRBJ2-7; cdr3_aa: ASSLLRGQSYEQY
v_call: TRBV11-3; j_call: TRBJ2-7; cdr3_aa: ASSSGLSSYEQY
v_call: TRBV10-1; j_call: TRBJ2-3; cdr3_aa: ASSGSTDTQY
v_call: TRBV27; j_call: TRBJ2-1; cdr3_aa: ASRKLAGGSYNEQF
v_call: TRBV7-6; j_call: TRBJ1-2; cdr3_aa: ASSSRYQGGVGGYT
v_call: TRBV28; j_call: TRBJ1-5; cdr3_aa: ASSIRTVFHQPQH
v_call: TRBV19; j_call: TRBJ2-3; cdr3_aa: ASSISDSTDTQY
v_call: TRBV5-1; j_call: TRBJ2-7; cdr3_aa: ASSLAYEQY
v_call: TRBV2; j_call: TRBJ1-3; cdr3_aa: ASKQDNGGNTIY
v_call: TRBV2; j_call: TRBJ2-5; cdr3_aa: ASSVITGAGETQY
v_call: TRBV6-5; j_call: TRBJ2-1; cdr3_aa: ASSRQRAGGNEQF
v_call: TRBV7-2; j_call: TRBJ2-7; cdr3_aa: ASSPARAGYEQY
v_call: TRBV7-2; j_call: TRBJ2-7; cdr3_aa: ASSPRASSGSYEQY
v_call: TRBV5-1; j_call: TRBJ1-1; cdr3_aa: ASSLSPGSTEAF
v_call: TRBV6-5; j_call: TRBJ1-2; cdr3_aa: ASMGRNYGYT
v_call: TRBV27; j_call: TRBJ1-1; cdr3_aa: ASSLSENTEAF
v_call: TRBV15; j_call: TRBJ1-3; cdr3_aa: ATSRGARGRRNTIY
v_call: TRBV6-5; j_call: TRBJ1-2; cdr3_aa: AVAGPNAIYGYT
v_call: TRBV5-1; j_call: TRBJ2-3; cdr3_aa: ASSLGLGGIH
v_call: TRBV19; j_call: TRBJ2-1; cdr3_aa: ASSINAGAIYNEQF
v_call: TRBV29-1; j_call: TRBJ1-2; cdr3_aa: SLGANYGYT
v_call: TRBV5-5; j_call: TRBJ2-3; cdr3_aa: ASSLPLDTQY
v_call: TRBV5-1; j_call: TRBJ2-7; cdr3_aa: ASSSWTGSSYEQY
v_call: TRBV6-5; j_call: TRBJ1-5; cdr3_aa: ASSEGILQH
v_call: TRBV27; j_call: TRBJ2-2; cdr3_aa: ASTKVRGTGELF
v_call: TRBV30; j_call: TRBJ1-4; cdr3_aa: AWSTYGRKVHPNEKLF
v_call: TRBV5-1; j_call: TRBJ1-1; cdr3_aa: ASSSPSAGGATEAF
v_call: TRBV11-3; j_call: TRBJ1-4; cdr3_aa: ASSWGGSNEKLF
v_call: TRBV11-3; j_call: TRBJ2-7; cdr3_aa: ASSFFSDSRYEQY
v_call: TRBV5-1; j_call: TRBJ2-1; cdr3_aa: ASSLWDRGEQF